Detailed here is one T cell receptor (beta chain). Antigen specificity is unknown. This sample stems from a study of identical twins. MiXCR, run by TCRdb on the 5' RACE reads, gives a single entry per CDR3 protein. The sample records just over 500,000 distinct CDR3 sequences, under 25% being singletons. Study results and limitations: Fewer insertions marked abundant cord blood beta clonotypes; young adult naive trended weakly, memory not at all.

V shed 0 bases and J 7 bases; nucleotides not matched to a gene: 4. The CDR3 covers 14 residues. These same records also appear under a second study, on T cells expressing NK-cell markers. That source notes: All TCR beta repertoires analysed originated from sorted CD3+CD56+NKG2C+, CD3+CD56+NKG2C- and CD3+CD56-NKG2C+ T cells. The CD3+CD56-NKG2C+ fraction of a handful of donors was likewise dominated by these clonotypes.

Sequencing was carried out using CD4+ T cells sorted from blood. The chain uses TRBV12-3 or TRBV12-4 and TRBJ2-3; 7 nucleotides agree with TRBD2. The receptor's source is a woman aged 18-35 years in good health. Here the CDR3 DNA reads TGTGCCAGCAGTTTAGCGGGAGGGCCAAATACGCAGTATTTT. This codes for CASSLAGGPNTQYF.